This is a list of T cell receptor beta chains from one sample in a study of CD8 T cells in Susac syndrome. TCRdb passed the immunoSEQ multiplex PCR reads through MiXCR, listing each CDR3 protein once. The repertoire consists of 160,000 or so distinct CDR3 sequences, with around 93% occurring once and the leading ten covering around 0.13%. The sequencing sample was made of CD4+ T cells from PBMCs. These receptors were obtained from a human donor in good health. The CDR3 runs from the conserved cysteine through the conserved F or W. D genes are given only for firm matches. Only some rows state a clone size, as once, few, many or a class for expanded clones.

D: NA; size: NA; V: TRBV7-9; J: TRBJ1-1; DNA: TGTGCCAGCAGCCCCCAGGGGTCCTACACTGAAGCTTTCTTT; CDR3: CASSPQGSYTEAFF
D: NA; size: NA; V: TRBV3-1; J: TRBJ2-5; DNA: TGTGCCAGCAGCACAGGGTACGAGACCCAGTACTTC; CDR3: CASSTGYETQYF
D: NA; size: NA; V: TRBV5-4; J: TRBJ2-5; DNA: TGTGCCAGCAGGGCGGATCTACAGGGAACAGAGACCCAGTACTTC; CDR3: CASRADLQGTETQYF
D: NA; size: few; V: TRBV3-1; J: TRBJ2-7; DNA: TGTGCCAGCAGCCAAGCCAGGGGATCCTGGCAGTACTTC; CDR3: CASSQARGSWQYF
D: NA; size: NA; V: TRBV29-1; J: TRBJ1-2; DNA: TGCAGCGTTGATGACGGGACATCTGGGGGCTACACCTTC; CDR3: CSVDDGTSGGYTF
D: TRBD1; size: NA; V: TRBV23-1; J: TRBJ2-7; DNA: TGCGCCAGCAGTCAATCGAGACAGGGCTACGAGCAGTACTTC; CDR3: CASSQSRQGYEQYF
D: TRBD1; size: NA; V: TRBV28; J: TRBJ1-5; DNA: TGTGCCAGCAGTCCAGCGGACAGGGGGTTTATGGGCAATCAGCCCCAGCATTTT; CDR3: CASSPADRGFMGNQPQHF
D: NA; size: NA; V: TRBV3-1; J: TRBJ1-5; DNA: TGTGCCAGCAGCCGCCAACAGGGTAATCAGCCCCAGCATTTT; CDR3: CASSRQQGNQPQHF
D: TRBD1; size: NA; V: TRBV7-8; J: TRBJ2-7; DNA: TGTGCCAGCAGCTCTACGGGACAGACCTACGAGCAGTACTTC; CDR3: CASSSTGQTYEQYF
D: NA; size: NA; V: TRBV10-3; J: TRBJ1-2; DNA: TGTGCCATCAGCCACTCTGAGTATGGCTACACCTTC; CDR3: CAISHSEYGYTF
D: TRBD1; size: NA; V: TRBV2; J: TRBJ1-6; DNA: TGTGCCAGCAGCTCACTCGGGGACAGGGTTTCACCCCTCCACTTT; CDR3: CASSSLGDRVSPLHF
D: NA; size: NA; V: TRBV27; J: TRBJ1-3; DNA: TGTGCCAGCAGTTTATCGAAACCGGAGAGCTCTGGAAACACCATATATTTT; CDR3: CASSLSKPESSGNTIYF
D: TRBD1; size: NA; V: TRBV12-3/TRBV12-4; J: TRBJ2-7; DNA: TGTGCCAGCAACCGACAGGGGGCAAGCTACGAGCAGTACTTC; CDR3: CASNRQGASYEQYF
D: NA; size: NA; V: TRBV5-1; J: TRBJ2-3; DNA: TGCGCCAGCAGCTTGGAGGGGGGTTATGGAACAGATACGCAGTATTTT; CDR3: CASSLEGGYGTDTQYF
D: NA; size: NA; V: TRBV14; J: TRBJ1-5; DNA: TGTGCCAGCAGCCAGCAAGGGAGGGGTCAGCCCCAGCATTTT; CDR3: CASSQQGRGQPQHF
D: NA; size: NA; V: TRBV2; J: TRBJ2-7; DNA: TGTGCCAGCAGTGAAGAGCGCGGATGGCTCGAGCAGTACTTC; CDR3: CASSEERGWLEQYF
D: NA; size: NA; V: TRBV20-1; J: TRBJ2-3; DNA: TGCAGTGCCCACCCTGCCGGGGGGCGGCCAGATACGCAGTATTTT; CDR3: CSAHPAGGRPDTQYF
D: NA; size: NA; V: TRBV5-4; J: TRBJ2-1; DNA: TGTGCCAGCAGCTTGGATGGCCAGGTGGTTATGGGCAATGAGCAGTTCTTC; CDR3: CASSLDGQVVMGNEQFF
D: NA; size: NA; V: TRBV7-6; J: TRBJ1-2; DNA: TGTGCCAGCAGCTTAGGGGGGGGCGATGACTATGGCTACACCTTC; CDR3: CASSLGGGDDYGYTF
D: TRBD1; size: NA; V: TRBV10-3; J: TRBJ2-4; DNA: TGTGCCATCGGGACAGAGATAGCCAAAAACATTCAGTACTTC; CDR3: CAIGTEIAKNIQYF
D: TRBD1; size: once; V: TRBV24-1; J: TRBJ2-7; DNA: TGTGCCACCAGTGATTTGCGGCTCAGGGGGCACTCCCTCGAGCAGTACTTC; CDR3: CATSDLRLRGHSLEQYF
D: TRBD2; size: few; V: TRBV11-2; J: TRBJ2-3; DNA: TGTGCCAGCAGCTCGACTAGCGGGGTAGCGGATACGCAGTATTTT; CDR3: CASSSTSGVADTQYF
D: NA; size: NA; V: TRBV18; J: TRBJ2-2; DNA: TGTGCCAGCTCACCATCTGCCGGGGAGCTGTTTTTT; CDR3: CASSPSAGELFF
D: NA; size: NA; V: TRBV29-1; J: TRBJ1-1; DNA: TGCAGCGTTGAAGAAGGGTCCCGGAGAGCTTTCTTT; CDR3: CSVEEGSRRAFF
D: NA; size: NA; V: TRBV29-1; J: TRBJ2-5; DNA: TGCAGCGTTGAAGATAACCTAGGGACTTTTTACTTC; CDR3: CSVEDNLGTFYF
D: TRBD2; size: NA; V: TRBV6-1; J: TRBJ2-3; DNA: TGTGCCAGCAGTGACCAGCTAGCGGGGGAGTCTAGCACAGATACGCAGTATTTT; CDR3: CASSDQLAGESSTDTQYF
D: TRBD1; size: NA; V: TRBV5-5; J: TRBJ1-6; DNA: TGTGCCAGCAGCTCAGGACAGGGGTATAATTCACCCCTCCACTTT; CDR3: CASSSGQGYNSPLHF
D: NA; size: NA; V: TRBV28; J: TRBJ2-5; DNA: TGTGCCAGCAGTTTTCCCGCCCAAGAGACCCAGTACTTC; CDR3: CASSFPAQETQYF
D: TRBD1; size: NA; V: TRBV2; J: TRBJ1-2; DNA: TGTGCCAGCAGTGAACTTCGCGGCAGGGGGGCTGGCTACACCTTC; CDR3: CASSELRGRGAGYTF
D: NA; size: NA; V: TRBV6-1; J: TRBJ1-2; DNA: TGTGCCAGCAGTGAAAATGGAGAGTTGTATGGCTACACCTTC; CDR3: CASSENGELYGYTF
D: NA; size: NA; V: TRBV12-5; J: TRBJ2-5; DNA: TGTGCTAGTGGTTTGGGGACGTGGACCCTCGGAGAGACCCAGTACTTC; CDR3: CASGLGTWTLGETQYF
D: NA; size: NA; V: TRBV7-9; J: TRBJ1-2; DNA: TGTGCCAGCAGCTTAGAGGGATCTAACTATGGCTACACCTTC; CDR3: CASSLEGSNYGYTF
D: NA; size: once; V: TRBV10-3; J: TRBJ2-2; DNA: TGTGCCATCCAGGGGACCGGGGAGCTGTTTTTT; CDR3: CAIQGTGELFF
D: NA; size: NA; V: TRBV12-3/TRBV12-4; J: TRBJ1-2; DNA: TGTGCCAGCACCGTTACCGGGGGCGGCTACACCTTC; CDR3: CASTVTGGGYTF
D: NA; size: NA; V: TRBV20-1; J: TRBJ2-4; DNA: TGCAGTGCTAGACCCTGGACAGCCCTAGCCAAAAACATTCAGTACTTC; CDR3: CSARPWTALAKNIQYF
D: NA; size: NA; V: TRBV6-5; J: TRBJ1-6; DNA: TGTGCCAGCCGGACTGCCGAGAATTCACCCCTCCACTTT; CDR3: CASRTAENSPLHF
D: NA; size: NA; V: TRBV3-1; J: TRBJ2-5; DNA: TGTGCCAGCAGCCAATTCGGGTACGCCGGAGAGACCCAGTACTTC; CDR3: CASSQFGYAGETQYF
D: NA; size: few; V: TRBV5-1; J: TRBJ1-1; DNA: TGCGCCAGCAGCTTGTCGACAACCAACACTGAAGCTTTTTTT; CDR3: CASSLSTTNTEAFF
D: TRBD1; size: NA; V: TRBV20-1; J: TRBJ2-1; DNA: TGCAGTGCTAAATACCAGGGGGCACGGAATGAGCAGTTCTTC; CDR3: CSAKYQGARNEQFF
D: NA; size: once; V: TRBV29-1; J: TRBJ2-5; DNA: TGCAGCGTCCTTAGAGGCAGTCAAGAGACCCAGTACTTC; CDR3: CSVLRGSQETQYF
D: NA; size: NA; V: TRBV18; J: TRBJ1-6; DNA: TGTGCCAGCTCACTCGGGACGGTGGGAAATTCACCCCTCCACTTT; CDR3: CASSLGTVGNSPLHF
D: NA; size: NA; V: TRBV2; J: TRBJ1-6; DNA: TGTGCCAGCTCTACAGGAGCGAATTCACCCCTCCACTTT; CDR3: CASSTGANSPLHF
D: NA; size: NA; V: TRBV18; J: TRBJ2-5; DNA: TGTGCCAGCTCGGAGGACCTCCAAGAGACCCAGTACTTC; CDR3: CASSEDLQETQYF
D: TRBD1; size: NA; V: TRBV6-1; J: TRBJ1-2; DNA: TGTGCCAGCAGTGAAACGGACAGGGGGCTCTCTGGCTACACCTTC; CDR3: CASSETDRGLSGYTF